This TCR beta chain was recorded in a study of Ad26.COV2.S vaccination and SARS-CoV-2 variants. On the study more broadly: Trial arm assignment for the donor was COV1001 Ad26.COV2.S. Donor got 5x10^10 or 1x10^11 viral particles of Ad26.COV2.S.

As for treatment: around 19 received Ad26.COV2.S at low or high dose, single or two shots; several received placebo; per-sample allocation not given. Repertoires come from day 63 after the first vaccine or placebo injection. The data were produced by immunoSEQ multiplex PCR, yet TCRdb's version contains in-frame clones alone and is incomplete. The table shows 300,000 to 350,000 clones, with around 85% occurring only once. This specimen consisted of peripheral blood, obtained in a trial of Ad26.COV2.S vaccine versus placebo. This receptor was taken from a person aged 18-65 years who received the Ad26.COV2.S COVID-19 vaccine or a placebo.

This CDR3 reads CASSYRYEQYF. The CDR3 nucleotides are TGTGCCAGCAGTTACAGATACGAGCAGTACTTC. V is TRBV6-5 and J is TRBJ2-7; the D is unclear. The CDR3 consists of 11 residues. V lost 2 bases to trimming and J lost 4 bases, with 3 bases between them. Germline V CDR1 and CDR2: MNHEY, SVGAGI.